This T cell receptor (beta chain) emerged from a study of cytomegalovirus exposure and HLA in healthy donors. Study-level information: The roughly 110 validation repertoires were reported in a later analysis to have been generated on the same platform as the approximately 600 first-cohort repertoires. Study outcomes and limitations: The study designated 150 to 200 TCR beta chains cytomegalovirus-associated. A classifier reportedly called cytomegalovirus status with high sensitivity and specificity.

Of note for this clone: Its antigen is still unknown.

Germline V gene lookup returns CDR1 MNHEY and CDR2 SMNVEV (reference sequence). The CDR3 consists of 15 residues. Trimming shortened V by 4 bases and J by 3 bases, and 10 bases separated the two germline ends. The protocol was immunoSEQ multiplex PCR, while the TCRdb copy is restricted to in-frame clones and leaves out a portion. The sample shows 80,000 to 100,000 clones, around 85% of them seen only once. Sequenced input: PBMCs. The J gene is TRBJ1-6, the V gene TRBV27; D is ambiguous. The TCR comes from a woman aged 25 to 39 in good health and CMV-seronegative. The CDR3 is CASSSRPGYNSPLHF. DNA for the CDR3: TGTGCCAGCAGTTCCCGACCGGGCTATAATTCACCCCTCCACTTT.